This is a list of T cell receptor beta chains from one sample in a study of shared clonotypes between healthy human individuals. Produced via immunoSEQ multiplex PCR; TCRdb's table is partial and in-frame only. The sample shows over a million clones, approximately 80% of them seen only once. The sequencing input was memory CD4+ T cells from PBMCs. The source is a man aged 18 to 30 in good health. Some clones in this sample may be carry-over from other donors' samples. CDR3s include the opening cysteine and the closing phenylalanine or tryptophan. The D gene is left open where the match is weak. Some rows mark clone size as missing; the rest say once, few, many or name a class of expanded clone.

d_call,clone_size,j_call,v_call,cdr3_aa,cdr3_nt
.,many,TRBJ1-5,TRBV13,CASSLGIAQPQHF,TGTGCCAGCAGCTTAGGAATAGCGCAGCCCCAGCATTTT
TRBD1,few,TRBJ1-2,TRBV5-6,CASSFQGAWYGYTF,TGTGCCAGCAGCTTTCAGGGGGCTTGGTATGGCTACACCTTC
.,.,TRBJ2-7,TRBV5-1,CASSVPHYSEQYF,TGCGCCAGCAGCGTACCCCACTATTCCGAGCAGTACTTC
TRBD1,.,TRBJ2-7,TRBV7-9,CASSLTDRHEQYF,TGTGCCAGCAGCTTAACGGACAGGCACGAGCAGTACTTC
.,.,TRBJ1-1,TRBV6-1,CASSEWGAGGKITEAFF,TGTGCCAGCAGTGAATGGGGAGCGGGGGGGAAGATCACTGAAGCTTTCTTT
.,.,TRBJ2-5,TRBV11-2,CASSRTQETQYF,TGTGCCAGCAGCCGGACCCAAGAGACCCAGTACTTC
.,few,TRBJ1-5,TRBV18,CASSPYRGERGNQPQHF,TGTGCCAGCTCACCCTATCGGGGGGAAAGGGGCAATCAGCCCCAGCATTTT
.,.,TRBJ2-7,TRBV7-9,CASSLDSRREPSYEQYF,TGTGCCAGCAGCTTAGATTCGCGCAGGGAGCCCTCCTACGAGCAGTACTTC
.,.,TRBJ2-7,TRBV5-1,CASSLHGSDTEQYF,TGCGCCAGCAGCTTGCACGGGAGCGACACTGAGCAGTACTTC
.,once,TRBJ2-7,TRBV30,CAWSGKQRTDSSYEQYF,TGTGCCTGGAGTGGAAAACAGAGGACAGATTCCTCCTACGAGCAGTACTTC
.,.,TRBJ2-3,TRBV15,CATSPFGGATDTQYF,TGTGCCACCAGCCCTTTTGGCGGAGCCACAGATACGCAGTATTTT
TRBD1,few,TRBJ2-3,TRBV10-1,CASSDIQGATDTQYF,TGCGCCAGCAGTGATATCCAGGGGGCAACAGATACGCAGTATTTT
TRBD1,.,TRBJ1-4,TRBV28,CASTRGQGANEKLFF,TGTGCCAGCACCCGGGGACAGGGGGCGAATGAAAAACTGTTTTTT
.,.,TRBJ1-1,TRBV11-3,CASSLSGAANTEAFF,TGTGCCAGCAGCTTATCCGGGGCGGCCAACACTGAAGCTTTCTTT
.,.,TRBJ2-7,TRBV7-2,CASNIGGSSYEQYF,TGTGCCAGCAATATCGGCGGTAGCTCCTACGAGCAGTACTTC
.,.,TRBJ2-1,TRBV6-4,CASSDSEGRNEQFF,TGTGCCAGCAGTGATTCTGAGGGACGCAATGAGCAGTTCTTC
.,.,TRBJ1-2,TRBV6-4,CASSQERGGSYGYTF,TGTGCCAGCAGTCAGGAACGAGGGGGGTCCTATGGCTACACCTTC
TRBD2,.,TRBJ2-3,TRBV29-1,CSVLSRGGGTDTQYF,TGCAGCGTTCTTTCCCGGGGAGGGGGCACAGATACGCAGTATTTT
TRBD2,.,TRBJ2-2,TRBV14,CASSREVSGLLTRLFF,TGTGCCAGCAGCCGAGAAGTTTCGGGACTACTAACGAGGCTGTTTTTT
.,.,TRBJ2-1,TRBV6-6,CASSYWSYNEQFF,TGTGCCAGCAGTTACTGGTCCTACAATGAGCAGTTCTTC
.,.,TRBJ1-2,TRBV7-2,CASSEYRGGDLYGYTF,TGTGCCAGCAGCGAATACCGGGGAGGGGACCTCTATGGCTACACCTTC
TRBD2,.,TRBJ2-3,TRBV2,CASSVTSGRVTDTQYF,TGTGCCAGCAGTGTAACTAGCGGGAGGGTTACAGATACGCAGTATTTT